This is a list of T cell receptor beta chains from one sample in a study of T cell responses to AZD1222 COVID-19 vaccine. The assay was immunoSEQ multiplex PCR, and TCRdb's table has in-frame clones only and misses some. The sample has about 260,000 clones, approximately 95% seen once; the top ten hold around 0.6%. Sequencing was performed on peripheral blood, taken on day 0 of AZD1222 vaccination. The receptors shown here come from an adult in good health. CDR3s include the opening cysteine and the closing phenylalanine or tryptophan. The D gene is left open where the match is weak. Some rows mark clone size as missing; the rest say once, few, many or name a class of expanded clone.

D	size	V	J	DNA	CDR3
-	-	TRBV19	TRBJ1-4	TGTGCCAGTAGTATCCGGTCAACTAATGAAAAACTGTTTTTT	CASSIRSTNEKLFF
-	-	TRBV4-1	TRBJ1-5	TGCGCCAGCAGCCAAGGATCGAGGGCCACGGTTCAGCCCCAGCATTTT	CASSQGSRATVQPQHF
-	-	TRBV28	TRBJ1-5	TGTGCCAGCCTTAGGGGTATCGGCAATCAGCCCCAGCATTTT	CASLRGIGNQPQHF
-	-	TRBV2	TRBJ2-2	TGTGCCAGCAGTGAACAGGCGGCGAGGGAGCTGTTTTTT	CASSEQAARELFF
TRBD2	-	TRBV5-5	TRBJ2-3	TGTGCCAGCAGCCTGGGACTAGCCTCAGATACGCAGTATTTT	CASSLGLASDTQYF
-	-	TRBV6-2/TRBV6-3	TRBJ1-2	TGTGCCAGCAGCCTGGGACCTGGGTATGGCTACACCTTC	CASSLGPGYGYTF
-	-	TRBV28	TRBJ2-5	TGTGCCAGCTACAATCCGGGGGTTGGTCAAGAGACCCAGTACTTC	CASYNPGVGQETQYF
TRBD1	-	TRBV29-1	TRBJ1-2	TGCAGCACCCGACAGGGCCTCGGGTATGGCTACACCTTC	CSTRQGLGYGYTF
-	-	TRBV3-1/TRBV3-2	TRBJ1-2	TGTGCCAGCAGCCAAGGGACCTATGGCTACACCTTC	CASSQGTYGYTF
-	-	TRBV7-9	TRBJ1-4	TGTGCCAGCAGCCCCGCGGAGCTACTTAATGAAAAACTGTTTTTT	CASSPAELLNEKLFF
TRBD1	-	TRBV6-2/TRBV6-3	TRBJ1-2	TGTGCCAGCAGCCGGGACAGGAGGAACTATGGCTACACCTTC	CASSRDRRNYGYTF
-	-	TRBV5-1	TRBJ2-5	TGCGCCAGCAGCTTGGCCGGGGCGGCGGGGGCCCAAGAGACCCAGTACTTC	CASSLAGAAGAQETQYF
TRBD2	-	TRBV4-3	TRBJ2-3	TGCGCCAGCAGTGAACTAGCGGGAGGGACAGATACGCAGTATTTT	CASSELAGGTDTQYF
-	-	TRBV15	TRBJ2-7	TGTGCCACCAGCAGACCTGGTAAGACTTCGTCCTACGAGCAGTACTTC	CATSRPGKTSSYEQYF
-	-	TRBV9	TRBJ1-1	TGTGCCAGCAGCACCTCCGGGACTCCGGAAACTGAAGCTTTCTTT	CASSTSGTPETEAFF
TRBD1	-	TRBV6-1	TRBJ2-7	TGTGCCAGCAGTGAAAGACAGGGGGACTTCTCCTACGAGCAGTACTTC	CASSERQGDFSYEQYF
-	once	TRBV21-1	TRBJ2-7	TGTGCCAGCATCGGTCGGACAGCTTACGAGCAGTACTTC	CASIGRTAYEQYF
-	once	TRBV5-1	TRBJ1-5	TGCGCCAGCTCTCTGGACAGTAGCAATCAGCCCCAGCATTTT	CASSLDSSNQPQHF
TRBD2	-	TRBV9	TRBJ2-7	TGTGCCAGCAGCGTAGGCGGGAGAGACGAGCAGTACTTC	CASSVGGRDEQYF
-	-	TRBV4-3	TRBJ2-1	TGCGCCAGCAGCCGAGGCGACGGGGGCAATGAGCAGTTCTTC	CASSRGDGGNEQFF
-	-	TRBV7-2	TRBJ1-4	TGTGCCAGCAGCCCACGAGGTCTGAAGGGCGAAAAACTGTTTTTT	CASSPRGLKGEKLFF
-	-	TRBV6-5	TRBJ1-3	TGTGCCAGCAGCCCGACAGCTTCTGGAAACACCATATATTTT	CASSPTASGNTIYF
-	-	TRBV28	TRBJ1-1	TGTGCCAGCAGATTTCGTGGGCGGAGTGAAGCTTTCTTT	CASRFRGRSEAFF
TRBD1	-	TRBV9	TRBJ1-1	TGTGCCAGCAGCGTAGACCCTGGACAGGGAAATGAAGCTTTCTTT	CASSVDPGQGNEAFF
TRBD1	-	TRBV2	TRBJ1-5	TGTGCCAGCAGGGGACAGGTTAGCAATCAGCCCCAGCATTTT	CASRGQVSNQPQHF
-	once	TRBV11-2	TRBJ1-3	TGTGCCAGCAGCTTAGAGCCGACGGCTAGGACTGGAAACACCATATATTTT	CASSLEPTARTGNTIYF
TRBD2	-	TRBV9	TRBJ2-1	TGTGCCAGCAGCGCGGGACTAGCGGGAGCTGAGCAGTTCTTC	CASSAGLAGAEQFF
-	-	TRBV2	TRBJ1-5	TGTGCCAGCAAAAGGGGGAGAGATCAGCCCCAGCATTTT	CASKRGRDQPQHF
TRBD1	-	TRBV4-1	TRBJ1-5	TGCGCCAGCAGCCAAGATAGGGCAGGGGGTCAGCCCCAGCATTTT	CASSQDRAGGQPQHF
-	-	TRBV5-1	TRBJ1-1	TGCGCCAGCAGCGCCTACCGGGGGAACACTGAAGCTTTCTTT	CASSAYRGNTEAFF
TRBD2	once	TRBV7-6	TRBJ2-3	TGTGCCAGCAGCTCAAGTGGCGGGAGGCCAAGCACAGATACGCAGTATTTT	CASSSSGGRPSTDTQYF
-	-	TRBV7-7	TRBJ2-7	TGTGCTAGCAGCGTCGGTGGAGGCTACGAGCAGTACTTC	CASSVGGGYEQYF
TRBD1	few	TRBV25-1	TRBJ1-4	TGTGCCAGCAGTTATGGTCCAGGACAGGGTGGGGAAAAACTGTTTTTT	CASSYGPGQGGEKLFF
-	-	TRBV15	TRBJ1-5	TGTGCCACCAGCAGAGATGGCAATCAGCCCCAGCATTTT	CATSRDGNQPQHF
TRBD1	-	TRBV27	TRBJ1-4	TGTGCCAGCAGTTTAGGACAGGGGGTTGGTAATGAAAAACTGTTTTTT	CASSLGQGVGNEKLFF
-	-	TRBV7-2	TRBJ2-1	TGTGCCAGCAGCGTTAGCTCCCAGGTGCAGTTCTTC	CASSVSSQVQFF
-	-	TRBV25-1	TRBJ1-3	TGTGCCAGCGCCCCCAGGGCCGGAAACACCATATATTTT	CASAPRAGNTIYF
TRBD2	-	TRBV5-1	TRBJ2-2	TGCGCCAGCAGCTTGGAGGGGAGCGGGAGAGGCACCGGGGAGCTGTTTTTT	CASSLEGSGRGTGELFF
TRBD1	-	TRBV12-3/TRBV12-4	TRBJ2-5	TGTGCCAGCAGCCCACAGGGGCGGGAGACCCAGTACTTC	CASSPQGRETQYF
-	-	TRBV9	TRBJ2-4	TGTGCCAGCAGCCCTGACCGGGGAGCCAAAAACATTCAGTACTTC	CASSPDRGAKNIQYF
TRBD1	-	TRBV7-8	TRBJ1-6	TGTGCCAGCACCGCCGGGACAGGGGCTTCACCCCTCCACTTT	CASTAGTGASPLHF
-	-	TRBV6-2/TRBV6-3	TRBJ2-7	TGTGCCAGCAGTCGGACAGTTTCCTACGAGCAGTACTTC	CASSRTVSYEQYF
-	once	TRBV28	TRBJ1-6	TGTGCCAGCAGACGACTTAATTCACCCCTCCACTTT	CASRRLNSPLHF
TRBD2	-	TRBV5-4	TRBJ2-3	TGTGCCAGCAGCTTGGCCGGCGGGAGTTCAGATACGCAGTATTTT	CASSLAGGSSDTQYF
TRBD1	-	TRBV5-1	TRBJ1-2	TGCGCCAGCAGCTTGGACCCAGGGGGTCTTTTCTACACCTTC	CASSLDPGGLFYTF
TRBD1	-	TRBV5-1	TRBJ1-6	TGCGCCAGCAGCTTACAGGGGCCGGGGGCAAATTCACCCCTCCACTTT	CASSLQGPGANSPLHF
-	-	TRBV10-3	TRBJ1-2	TGTGCCATCAGTGCCGAAAAGGGAGGAAACTATGGCTACACCTTC	CAISAEKGGNYGYTF
TRBD1	-	TRBV28	TRBJ1-1	TGTGCCACCCAGGGGGGCGCTTGGACTGAAGCTTTCTTT	CATQGGAWTEAFF
-	-	TRBV30	TRBJ1-1	TGTGCCTGGAGTGTACGATCAGGGGTTTTCTTT	CAWSVRSGVFF
-	few	TRBV7-9	TRBJ2-2	TGTGCCACCGCGATTACGGGGACCGGGGAGCTGTTTTTT	CATAITGTGELFF
-	-	TRBV28	TRBJ1-5	TGTGCCAGCAGTTTATTGGGTATCGGTGGTCAGCCCCAGCATTTT	CASSLLGIGGQPQHF
-	-	TRBV3-1/TRBV3-2	TRBJ2-7	TGTGCCAGCAGCCGTCTCGACGAGCAGTACTTC	CASSRLDEQYF
-	-	TRBV14	TRBJ1-1	TGTGCCAGCAGCCAAGGAGGGGCGCGGGGCACTGAAGCTTTCTTT	CASSQGGARGTEAFF